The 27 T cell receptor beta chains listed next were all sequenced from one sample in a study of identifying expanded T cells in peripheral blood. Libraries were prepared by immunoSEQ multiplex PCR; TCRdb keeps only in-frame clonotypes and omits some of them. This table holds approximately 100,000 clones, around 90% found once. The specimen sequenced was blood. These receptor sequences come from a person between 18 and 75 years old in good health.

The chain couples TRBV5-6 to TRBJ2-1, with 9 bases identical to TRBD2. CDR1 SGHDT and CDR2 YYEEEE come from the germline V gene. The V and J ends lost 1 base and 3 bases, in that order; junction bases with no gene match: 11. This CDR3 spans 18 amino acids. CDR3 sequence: CASSLIHAEAGGYNEQFF. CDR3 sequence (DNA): TGTGCCAGCAGCTTGATCCACGCGGAAGCGGGGGGCTACAATGAGCAGTTCTTC.

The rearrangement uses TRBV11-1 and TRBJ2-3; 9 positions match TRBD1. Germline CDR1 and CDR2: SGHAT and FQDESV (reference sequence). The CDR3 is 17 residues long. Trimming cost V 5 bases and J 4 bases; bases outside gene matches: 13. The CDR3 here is CASSPRDRVGRADTQYF. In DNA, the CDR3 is TGTGCCAGCAGCCCAAGGGACAGGGTGGGGAGGGCAGATACGCAGTATTTT.

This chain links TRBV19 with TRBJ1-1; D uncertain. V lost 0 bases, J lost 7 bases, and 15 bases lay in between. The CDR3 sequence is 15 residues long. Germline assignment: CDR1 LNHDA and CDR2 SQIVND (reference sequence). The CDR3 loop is CASSIETLRGGEAFF. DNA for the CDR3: TGTGCCAGTAGTATAGAGACCCTTCGGGGAGGTGAAGCTTTCTTT.

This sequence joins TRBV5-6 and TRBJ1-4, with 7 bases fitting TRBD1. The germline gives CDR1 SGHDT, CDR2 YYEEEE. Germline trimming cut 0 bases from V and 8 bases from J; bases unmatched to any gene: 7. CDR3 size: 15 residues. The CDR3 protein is CASSLVRQGEEKLFF. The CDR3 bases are TGTGCCAGCAGCTTGGTTCGACAGGGCGAGGAAAAACTGTTTTTT.

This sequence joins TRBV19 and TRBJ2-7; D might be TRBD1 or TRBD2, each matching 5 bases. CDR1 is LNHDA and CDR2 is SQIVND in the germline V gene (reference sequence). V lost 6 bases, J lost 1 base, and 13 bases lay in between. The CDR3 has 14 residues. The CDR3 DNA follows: TGTGCCAGTAGCAATCGGGACGGATCCTACGAGCAGTACTTC. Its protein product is CASSNRDGSYEQYF. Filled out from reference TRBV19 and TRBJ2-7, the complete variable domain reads DGGITQSPKYLFRKEGQNVTLSCEQNLNHDAMYWYRQDPGQGLRLIYYSQIVNDFQKGDIAEGYSVSREKKESFPLTVTSAQKNPTAFYLCASSNRDGSYEQYFGPGTRLTVT.

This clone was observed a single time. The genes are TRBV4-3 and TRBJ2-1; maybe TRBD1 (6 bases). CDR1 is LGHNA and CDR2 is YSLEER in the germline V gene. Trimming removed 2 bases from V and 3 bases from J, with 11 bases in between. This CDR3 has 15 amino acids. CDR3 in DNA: TGCGCCAGCAGCCAAAGCGGACAGAGCTACAATGAGCAGTTCTTC. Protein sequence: CASSQSGQSYNEQFF.

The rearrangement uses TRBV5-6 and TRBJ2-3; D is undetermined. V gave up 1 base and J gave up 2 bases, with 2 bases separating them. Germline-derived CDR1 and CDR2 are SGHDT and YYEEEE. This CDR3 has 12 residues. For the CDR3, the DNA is TGTGCCAGCAGCTTGCCCACAGATACGCAGTATTTT. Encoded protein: CASSLPTDTQYF.

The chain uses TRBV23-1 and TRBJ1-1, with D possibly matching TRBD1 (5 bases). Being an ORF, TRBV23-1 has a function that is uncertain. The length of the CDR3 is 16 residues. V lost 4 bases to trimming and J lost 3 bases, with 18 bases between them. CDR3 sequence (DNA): TGCGCCAGCAGTCCTAGGACACCCCCCGATGACACTGAAGCTTTCTTT. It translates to CASSPRTPPDDTEAFF.

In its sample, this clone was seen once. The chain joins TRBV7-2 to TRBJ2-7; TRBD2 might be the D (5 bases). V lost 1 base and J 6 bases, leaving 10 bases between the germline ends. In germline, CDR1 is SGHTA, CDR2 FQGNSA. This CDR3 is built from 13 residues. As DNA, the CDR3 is TGTGCCAGCAGCTTAGGGACTGTTCGCGAGCAGTACTTC. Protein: CASSLGTVREQYF.

Here the CDR3 reads CASSLTRLADTQYF. DNA for the CDR3: TGTGCCAGCAGCTTAACTCGGCTAGCAGATACGCAGTATTTT. The gene calls are TRBV7-7 and TRBJ2-3; unclear D gene. V dropped 2 bases and J dropped 4 bases, with 10 bases sitting between them. This CDR3 is built from 14 residues. Per the germline V gene, CDR1 is SSHAT and CDR2 is FNYEAQ (reference sequence).

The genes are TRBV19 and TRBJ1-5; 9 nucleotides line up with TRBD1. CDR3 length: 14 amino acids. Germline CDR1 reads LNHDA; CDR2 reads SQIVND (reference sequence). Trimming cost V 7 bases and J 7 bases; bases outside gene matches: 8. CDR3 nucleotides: TGTGCCAGTACCTCGGGACAGGGACGCCAGCCCCAGCATTTT. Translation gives CASTSGQGRQPQHF.

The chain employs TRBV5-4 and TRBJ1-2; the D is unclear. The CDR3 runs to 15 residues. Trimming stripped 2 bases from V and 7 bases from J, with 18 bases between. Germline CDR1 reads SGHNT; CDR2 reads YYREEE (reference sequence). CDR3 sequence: CASSLTGQLAVGYTF. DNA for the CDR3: TGTGCCAGCAGCTTAACCGGGCAGCTTGCGGTTGGCTACACCTTC. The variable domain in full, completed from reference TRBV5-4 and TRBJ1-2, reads ETGVTQSPTHLIKTRGQQVTLRCSSQSGHNTVSWYQQALGQGPQFIFQYYREEENGRGNFPPRFSGLQFPNYSSELNVNALELDDSALYLCASSLTGQLAVGYTFGSGTRLTVV.

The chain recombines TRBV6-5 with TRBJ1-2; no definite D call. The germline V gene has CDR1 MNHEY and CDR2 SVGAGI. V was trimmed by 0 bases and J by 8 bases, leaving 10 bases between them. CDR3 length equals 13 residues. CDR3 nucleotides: TGTGCCAGCAGTTACTCCGGGATAGGGGGCTACACCTTC. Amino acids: CASSYSGIGGYTF.

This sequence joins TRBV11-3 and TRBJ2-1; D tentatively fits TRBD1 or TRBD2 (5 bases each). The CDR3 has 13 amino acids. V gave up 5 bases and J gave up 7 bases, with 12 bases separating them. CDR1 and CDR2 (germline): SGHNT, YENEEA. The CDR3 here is CASSRGQFNEQFF. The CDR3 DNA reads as TGTGCCAGCAGCCGGGGCCAGTTTAATGAGCAGTTCTTC.

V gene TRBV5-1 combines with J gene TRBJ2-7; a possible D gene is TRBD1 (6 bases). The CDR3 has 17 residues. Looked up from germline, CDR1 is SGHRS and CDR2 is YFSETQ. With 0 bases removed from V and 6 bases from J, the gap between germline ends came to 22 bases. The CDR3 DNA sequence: TGCGCCAGCAGCTTGGAGGGGGTGATGAAGTTGGGCGCCGAGCAGTACTTC. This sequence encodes CASSLEGVMKLGAEQYF.

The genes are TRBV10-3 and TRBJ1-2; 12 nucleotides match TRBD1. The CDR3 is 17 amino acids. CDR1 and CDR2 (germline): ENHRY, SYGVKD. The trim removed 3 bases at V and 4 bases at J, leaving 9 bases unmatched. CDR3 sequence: CAISDVGQGALGYGYTF. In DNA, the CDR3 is TGTGCCATCAGTGACGTGGGACAGGGGGCATTGGGCTATGGCTACACCTTC.

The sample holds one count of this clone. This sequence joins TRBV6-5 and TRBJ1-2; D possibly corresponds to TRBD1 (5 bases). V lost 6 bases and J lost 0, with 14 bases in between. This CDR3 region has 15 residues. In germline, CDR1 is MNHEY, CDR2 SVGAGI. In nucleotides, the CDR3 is TGTGCCAGCAGGCTACCAGGGCCGCCTAACTATGGCTACACCTTC. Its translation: CASRLPGPPNYGYTF.

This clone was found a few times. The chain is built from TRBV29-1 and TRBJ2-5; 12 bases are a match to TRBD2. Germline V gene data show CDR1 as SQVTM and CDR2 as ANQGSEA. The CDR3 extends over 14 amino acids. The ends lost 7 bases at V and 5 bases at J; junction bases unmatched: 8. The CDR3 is CSAWSSGGDETQYF. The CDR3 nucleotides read TGCAGCGCATGGTCTAGCGGGGGGGATGAGACCCAGTACTTC.

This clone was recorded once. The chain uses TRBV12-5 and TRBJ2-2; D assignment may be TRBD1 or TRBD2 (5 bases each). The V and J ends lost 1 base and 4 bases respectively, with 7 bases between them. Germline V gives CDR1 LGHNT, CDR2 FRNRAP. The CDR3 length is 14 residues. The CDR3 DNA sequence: TGTGCTAGTGGTTTGGATGGGGGCACCGGGGAGCTGTTTTTT. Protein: CASGLDGGTGELFF.

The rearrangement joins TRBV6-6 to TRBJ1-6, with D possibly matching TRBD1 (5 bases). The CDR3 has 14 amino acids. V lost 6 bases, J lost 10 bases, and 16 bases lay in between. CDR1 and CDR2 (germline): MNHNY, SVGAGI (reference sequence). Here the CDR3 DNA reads TGTGCCAGCAGGGGACCCAATATAGTATCACCCCTCCACTTT. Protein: CASRGPNIVSPLHF.

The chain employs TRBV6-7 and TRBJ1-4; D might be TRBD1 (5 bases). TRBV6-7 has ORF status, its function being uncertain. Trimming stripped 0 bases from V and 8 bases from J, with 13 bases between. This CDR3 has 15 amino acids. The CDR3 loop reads CASSYSGRRGEKLFF. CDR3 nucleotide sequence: TGTGCCAGCAGTTACTCGGGTCGAAGGGGAGAAAAACTGTTTTTT.

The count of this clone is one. The CDR3 bases are TGTGCCAGCAGCTTCGGGTCTAGCACTGAAGCTTTCTTT. It yields the protein CASSFGSSTEAFF. V gene TRBV7-9 combines with J gene TRBJ1-1; D is unclear. This CDR3 is 13 amino acids long. V lost 3 bases and J lost 4, with 9 bases in between. Germline CDR1 is SEHNR and CDR2 is FQNEAQ (reference sequence).

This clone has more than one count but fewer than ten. CDR3 bases: TGTGCCAGCAGCCCCCACCAGGGCTACGAGCAGTACTTC. Encoded protein: CASSPHQGYEQYF. This chain uses TRBV14 with TRBJ2-7; a possible D gene is TRBD1 (5 bases). V was shortened by 4 bases and J by 3 bases, with 10 bases between the two germline ends. The CDR3 sequence is 13 residues long. The germline V gene encodes CDR1 SGHDN and CDR2 FVKESK.

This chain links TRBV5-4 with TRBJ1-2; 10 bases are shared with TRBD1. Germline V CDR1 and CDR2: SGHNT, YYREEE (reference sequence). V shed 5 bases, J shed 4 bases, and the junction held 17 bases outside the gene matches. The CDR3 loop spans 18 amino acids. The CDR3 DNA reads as TGTGCCAGCAGTCTTGGGATCCCGGGACAGGGGATGTTCTATGGCTACACCTTC. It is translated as CASSLGIPGQGMFYGYTF.

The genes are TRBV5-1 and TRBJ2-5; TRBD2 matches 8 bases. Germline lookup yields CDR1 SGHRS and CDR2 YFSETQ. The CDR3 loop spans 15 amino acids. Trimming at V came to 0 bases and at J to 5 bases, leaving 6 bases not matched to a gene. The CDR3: CASSLVAGGRETQYF. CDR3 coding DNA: TGCGCCAGCAGCTTGGTGGCGGGGGGACGGGAGACCCAGTACTTC.

The DNA of the CDR3 is TGTGCCAGCTCTCCTCGGGCAGGGTGGAACACTGAAGCTTTCTTT. It encodes CASSPRAGWNTEAFF. The rearrangement joins TRBV2 to TRBJ1-1; possible D gene TRBD1, 5 bases. CDR1 is SNHLY, CDR2 FYNNEI, per germline. V lost 8 bases, J lost 1 base, and 17 bases lay in between. The CDR3 is made up of 15 amino acids.

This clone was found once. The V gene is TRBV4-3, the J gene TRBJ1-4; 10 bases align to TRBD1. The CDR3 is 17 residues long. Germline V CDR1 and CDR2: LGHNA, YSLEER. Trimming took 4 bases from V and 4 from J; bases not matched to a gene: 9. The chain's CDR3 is CASSLDRGRPYNEKLFF. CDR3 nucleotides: TGCGCCAGCAGCCTCGACAGGGGGCGGCCTTATAATGAAAAACTGTTTTTT.